This T cell receptor beta chain originates from a study of blood T cell repertoires in COVID-19. The wider study: From the United States, Italy and Spain came samples of acute and convalescent COVID-19. PBMCs, B-cell-depleted T cells, or T cells were the source of the cDNA or gDNA that made up the material.

Authors' methods: Amplification with reference gene primers provided the estimates of nucleated cell counts. The repertoire was sequenced with immunoSEQ multiplex PCR; TCRdb's copy has only in-frame clones and lacks some. V and J calls and clone size are those listed in that table; D and trimming were worked out from the DNA. In the table there are 100,000 to 150,000 clones, about nine tenths of which are singletons. With regard to this clone: Its ends do not fully match the called genes, so a read error is possible.

Germline V gene lookup returns CDR1 SNHLY and CDR2 FYNNEI. The length of the CDR3 is 15 residues. The specimen sequenced was peripheral blood. The chain couples TRBV2 to TRBJ1-1; maybe TRBD1 (5 bases). The sequence was collected from a man in his fifties with acute or convalescent COVID-19. As DNA, the CDR3 is TGTGCCAGCACAATTTTTCAGGGAGGGAACGCTGAAGCTTTCTTT. Translating it yields CASTIFQGGNAEAFF.